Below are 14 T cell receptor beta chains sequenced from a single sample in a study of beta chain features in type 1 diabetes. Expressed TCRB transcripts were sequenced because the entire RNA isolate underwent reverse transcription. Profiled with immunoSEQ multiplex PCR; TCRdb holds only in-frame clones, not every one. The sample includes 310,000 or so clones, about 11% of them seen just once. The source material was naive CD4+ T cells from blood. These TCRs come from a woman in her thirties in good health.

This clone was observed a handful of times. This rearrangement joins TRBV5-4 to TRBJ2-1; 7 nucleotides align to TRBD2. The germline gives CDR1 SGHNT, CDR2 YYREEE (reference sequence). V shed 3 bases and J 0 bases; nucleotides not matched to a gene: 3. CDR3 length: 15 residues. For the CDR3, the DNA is TGTGCCAGCAGCTCCGGGAGGTTCTCCTACAATGAGCAGTTCTTC. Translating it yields CASSSGRFSYNEQFF.

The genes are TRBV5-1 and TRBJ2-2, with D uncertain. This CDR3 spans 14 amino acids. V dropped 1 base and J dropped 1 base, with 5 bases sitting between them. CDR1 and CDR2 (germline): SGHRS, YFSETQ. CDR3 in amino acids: CASSLSGNTGELFF. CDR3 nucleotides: TGCGCCAGCAGCTTGTCCGGGAACACCGGGGAGCTGTTTTTT.

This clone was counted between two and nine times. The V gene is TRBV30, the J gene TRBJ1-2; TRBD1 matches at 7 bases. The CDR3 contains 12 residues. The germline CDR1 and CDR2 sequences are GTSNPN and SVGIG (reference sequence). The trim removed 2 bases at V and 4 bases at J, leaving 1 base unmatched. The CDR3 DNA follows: TGTGCCTGGAGTCGGGACAGCTATGGCTACACCTTC. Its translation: CAWSRDSYGYTF.

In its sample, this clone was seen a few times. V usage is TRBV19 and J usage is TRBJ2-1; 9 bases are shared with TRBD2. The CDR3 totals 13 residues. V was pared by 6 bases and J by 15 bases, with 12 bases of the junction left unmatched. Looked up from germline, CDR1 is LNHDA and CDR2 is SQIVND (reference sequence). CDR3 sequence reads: CASRLAGASGWFF. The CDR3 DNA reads TGTGCCAGTAGGTTAGCGGGAGCCTCCGGGTGGTTCTTC.

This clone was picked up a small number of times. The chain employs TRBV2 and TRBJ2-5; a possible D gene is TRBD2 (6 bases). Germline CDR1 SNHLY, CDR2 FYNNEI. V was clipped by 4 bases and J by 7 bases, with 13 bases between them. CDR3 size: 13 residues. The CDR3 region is CASSAGEEGTQYF. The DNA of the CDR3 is TGTGCCAGCAGTGCGGGGGAAGAGGGGACCCAGTACTTC.

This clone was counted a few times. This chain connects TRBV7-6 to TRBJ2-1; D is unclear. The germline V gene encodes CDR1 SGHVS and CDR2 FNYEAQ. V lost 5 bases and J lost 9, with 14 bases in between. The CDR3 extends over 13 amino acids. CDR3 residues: CASSPYPSGEQFF. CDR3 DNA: TGTGCCAGCAGCCCCTACCCATCTGGTGAGCAGTTCTTC.

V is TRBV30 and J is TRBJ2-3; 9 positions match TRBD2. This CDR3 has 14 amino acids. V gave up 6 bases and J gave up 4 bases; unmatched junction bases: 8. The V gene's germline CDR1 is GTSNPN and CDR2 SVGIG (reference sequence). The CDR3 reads CACILAGGADTQYF. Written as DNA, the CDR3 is TGTGCCTGCATACTAGCGGGTGGAGCAGATACGCAGTATTTT.

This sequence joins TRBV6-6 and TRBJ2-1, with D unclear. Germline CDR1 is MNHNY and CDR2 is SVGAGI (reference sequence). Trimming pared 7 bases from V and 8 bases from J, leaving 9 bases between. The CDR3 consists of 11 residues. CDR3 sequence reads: CASTVRHEQFF. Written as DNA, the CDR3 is TGTGCCAGCACAGTGAGGCATGAGCAGTTCTTC.

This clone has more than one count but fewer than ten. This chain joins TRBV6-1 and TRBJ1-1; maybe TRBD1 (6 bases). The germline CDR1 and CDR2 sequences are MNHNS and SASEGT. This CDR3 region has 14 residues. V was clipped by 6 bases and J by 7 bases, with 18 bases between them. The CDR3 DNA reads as TGTGCCAGCAGCGGAACAGGGTCTTTGTTTGAAGCTTTCTTT. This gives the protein CASSGTGSLFEAFF.

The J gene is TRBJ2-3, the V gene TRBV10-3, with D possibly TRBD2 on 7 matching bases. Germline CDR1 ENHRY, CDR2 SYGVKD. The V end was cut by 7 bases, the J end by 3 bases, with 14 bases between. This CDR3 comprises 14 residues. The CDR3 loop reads CAINGGQSTDTQYF. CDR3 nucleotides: TGTGCCATCAACGGGGGGCAATCGACAGATACGCAGTATTTT.

The chain's CDR3 is CASSLALAGFSSYNEQFF. The CDR3 DNA follows: TGCGCCAGCAGCTTGGCCCTAGCGGGATTCAGCTCCTACAATGAGCAGTTCTTC. This sequence joins TRBV5-1 and TRBJ2-1; 9 bases align to TRBD2. This CDR3 comprises 18 residues. Germline loops: CDR1 SGHRS, CDR2 YFSETQ. V lost 0 bases, J lost 0 bases, and 7 bases stayed unmatched.

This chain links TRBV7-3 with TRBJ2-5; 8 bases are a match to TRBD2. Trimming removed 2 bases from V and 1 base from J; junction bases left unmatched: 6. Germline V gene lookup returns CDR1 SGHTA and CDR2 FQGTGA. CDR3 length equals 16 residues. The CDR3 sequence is CASSLALAGFQETQYF. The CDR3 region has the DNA TGTGCCAGCAGCTTAGCGTTAGCGGGGTTCCAAGAGACCCAGTACTTC.

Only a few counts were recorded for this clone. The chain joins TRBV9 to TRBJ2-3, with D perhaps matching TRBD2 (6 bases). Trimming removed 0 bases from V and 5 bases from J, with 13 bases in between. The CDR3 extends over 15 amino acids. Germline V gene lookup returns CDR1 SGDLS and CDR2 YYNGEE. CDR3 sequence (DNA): TGTGCCAGCAGCGTAGCGGGAGCCCCGGGAGATACGCAGTATTTT. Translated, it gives CASSVAGAPGDTQYF.

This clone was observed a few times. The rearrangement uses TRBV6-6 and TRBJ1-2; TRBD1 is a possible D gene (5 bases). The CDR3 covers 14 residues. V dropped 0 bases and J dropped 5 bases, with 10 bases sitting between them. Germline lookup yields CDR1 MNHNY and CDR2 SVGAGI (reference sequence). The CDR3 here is CASSYSTQGYGYTF. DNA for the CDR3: TGTGCCAGCAGTTACTCGACTCAGGGATATGGCTACACCTTC.